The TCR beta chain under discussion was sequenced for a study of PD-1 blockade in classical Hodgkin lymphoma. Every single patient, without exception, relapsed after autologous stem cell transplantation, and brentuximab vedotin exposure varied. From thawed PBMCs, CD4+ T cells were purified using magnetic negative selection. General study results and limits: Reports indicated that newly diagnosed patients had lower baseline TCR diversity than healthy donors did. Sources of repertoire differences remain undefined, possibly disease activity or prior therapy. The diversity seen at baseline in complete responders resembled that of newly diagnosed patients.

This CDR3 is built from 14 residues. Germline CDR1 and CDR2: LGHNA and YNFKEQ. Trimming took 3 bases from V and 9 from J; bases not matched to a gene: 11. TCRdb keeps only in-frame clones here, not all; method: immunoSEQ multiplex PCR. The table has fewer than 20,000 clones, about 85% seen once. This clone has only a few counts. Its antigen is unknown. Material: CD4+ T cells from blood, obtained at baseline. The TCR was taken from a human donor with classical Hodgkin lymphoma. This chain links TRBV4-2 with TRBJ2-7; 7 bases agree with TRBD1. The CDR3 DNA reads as TGTGCCAGCAGCCAGGCGCGGGCAGGGGGAATGCAGTACTTC. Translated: CASSQARAGGMQYF.